These 26 T cell receptor beta chains were all obtained from the same sample, sequenced in a study of cytomegalovirus exposure and HLA in healthy donors. The PCR used 60 Vbeta and 13 Jbeta primers. TCRdb keeps only in-frame clones here, not all; method: immunoSEQ multiplex PCR. Of about 200,000 clones listed, about 77% are singletons. The material sequenced was PBMCs. The receptors shown here come from a woman aged 25 to 39 in good health and CMV-seronegative.

The chain has TRBV6-6 and TRBJ1-2, with 9 bases fitting TRBD1. CDR1 and CDR2 (germline): MNHNY, SVGAGI (reference sequence). With V trimmed by 8 bases and J by 7 bases, 5 bases remained unmatched. The CDR3 is made up of 12 amino acids. Here the CDR3 reads CASYTGGGGYTF. CDR3 coding DNA: TGTGCCAGCTACACAGGGGGCGGTGGCTACACCTTC.

This clone was seen more than once but under ten times. One end of the junction varies from germline; a read error may be responsible. This chain links TRBV2 with TRBJ1-2; 9 bases match TRBD1. Germline V CDR1 and CDR2: SNHLY, FYNNEI. This CDR3 region has 15 residues. The DNA for the CDR3 is TGTGCCAGCAGTGCGCGGGACAGGGAAAGGAATGGCTACCCCTTC. Amino acids: CASSARDRERNGYPF.

This clone showed up just once. The rearrangement joins TRBV5-4 to TRBJ2-5; no clear D. The CDR3 consists of 13 residues. Trimming took off 3 bases at V and 2 bases at J, with 8 bases between the two ends. The germline CDR1 and CDR2 sequences are SGHNT and YYREEE (reference sequence). CDR3 protein: CASSSPLQETQYF. The CDR3 coding sequence is TGTGCCAGCAGCTCACCACTACAAGAGACCCAGTACTTC.

The chain joins TRBV7-2 to TRBJ1-1; possible D gene TRBD1, 5 bases. Germline V gene lookup returns CDR1 SGHTA and CDR2 FQGNSA. The CDR3 has 15 amino acids. V lost 0 bases and J lost 1, with 9 bases in between. The CDR3: CASSLARQTNTEAFF. For the CDR3, the DNA is TGTGCCAGCAGCTTAGCCCGACAGACGAACACTGAAGCTTTCTTT.

This rearrangement joins TRBV27 to TRBJ2-7; weak D call: TRBD2 (6 bases). V was cut by 4 bases and J by 1 base, with 11 bases left in between. The CDR3 has 14 amino acids. The germline V gene encodes CDR1 MNHEY and CDR2 SMNVEV (reference sequence). CDR3 coding DNA: TGTGCCAGCAGTTCGGGACTTGAATCCTACGAGCAGTACTTC. It yields the protein CASSSGLESYEQYF.

The chain is built from TRBV5-1 and TRBJ1-4, with a possible D match to TRBD1 (6 bases). CDR3 length: 17 residues. The ends were cut back, 3 bases at V and 8 bases at J, with 23 bases in the middle. Germline V lookup: CDR1 SGHRS, CDR2 YFSETQ. The CDR3 DNA is TGCGCCAGCAGCTCCAAACCTCGACAGGATTTTTTAGAAAAACTGTTTTTT. As protein: CASSSKPRQDFLEKLFF.

V usage is TRBV13 and J usage is TRBJ1-2, with no clear D. Germline loops: CDR1 PRHDT, CDR2 FYEKMQ (reference sequence). The germline V and J ends were trimmed by 1 base and 3 bases, with 9 bases remaining between them. The CDR3 spans 14 residues. This CDR3 reads CASSLVPVDYGYTF. CDR3 DNA sequence: TGTGCCAGCAGCTTAGTCCCGGTGGACTATGGCTACACCTTC.

This clone occurred a few times. This rearrangement joins TRBV6-6 to TRBJ2-1; unclear D gene. Germline CDR1 is MNHNY and CDR2 is SVGAGI (reference sequence). V was clipped by 4 bases and J by 8 bases, with 9 bases between them. The CDR3 is 12 amino acids. The CDR3 loop reads CASSFLQDEQFF. DNA for the CDR3: TGTGCCAGCAGTTTCCTCCAGGATGAGCAGTTCTTC.

This chain connects TRBV11-2 to TRBJ2-5; tentative D call: TRBD2 (6 bases). This CDR3 comprises 16 residues. Germline lookup yields CDR1 SGHAT and CDR2 FQNNGV. The V gene lost 1 base and the J gene lost 2 bases, with 14 bases spanning the gap. The CDR3 sequence is CASSLGWGRWQETQYF. CDR3 nucleotides: TGTGCCAGCAGCTTAGGTTGGGGGAGGTGGCAAGAGACCCAGTACTTC. The variable domain in full, with the rest retrieved from reference TRBV11-2 and TRBJ2-5, is EAGVAQSPRYKIIEKRQSVAFWCNPISGHATLYWYQQILGQGPKLLIQFQNNGVVDDSQLPKDRFSAERLKGVDSTLKIQPAKLEDSAVYLCASSLGWGRWQETQYFGPGTRLLVL.

V is TRBV25-1 and J is TRBJ2-3; 7 bases are a match to TRBD2. The CDR3 covers 15 residues. The germline V gene has CDR1 MGHDK and CDR2 SYGVNS. V was pared by 1 base and J by 0 bases, with 1 base of the junction left unmatched. CDR3 DNA: TGTGCCAGCAGTGAATCAGCGGGAAGCACAGATACGCAGTATTTT. This encodes CASSESAGSTDTQYF.

The J gene is TRBJ2-7, the V gene TRBV19; 7 nucleotides agree with TRBD2. The CDR3 extends over 16 amino acids. V shed 0 bases, J shed 4 bases, and the junction held 9 bases outside the gene matches. Germline V gene lookup returns CDR1 LNHDA and CDR2 SQIVND (reference sequence). CDR3 in amino acids: CASSIDLSGGRYEQYF. The CDR3 bases are TGTGCCAGTAGTATAGATCTATCAGGCGGGAGATACGAGCAGTACTTC.

V gene TRBV5-1 combines with J gene TRBJ2-5; the match to TRBD1 covers 9 bases. The closer fit of TRBJ2-7 to the DNA end suggests the J call may be wrong. The CDR3 extends over 15 amino acids. Germline V gene data show CDR1 as SGHRS and CDR2 as YFSETQ. Written as DNA, the CDR3 is TGCGCCAGACTCGACAGGGGGACTGCCTCCTACGAGCAGTACTTC. It yields the protein CARLDRGTASYEQYF.

The chain recombines TRBV6-6 with TRBJ1-3; possible D gene TRBD1, 5 bases. The germline gives CDR1 MNHNY, CDR2 SVGAGI (reference sequence). The ends were cut back, 4 bases at V and 0 bases at J, with 13 bases in the middle. This CDR3 region has 16 residues. The CDR3 DNA reads as TGTGCCAGCAGTTCCGACAGCGGGCGCTCTGGAAACACCATATATTTT. Encoded protein: CASSSDSGRSGNTIYF.

The chain combines TRBV7-2 with TRBJ2-1; D gene unclear. Germline CDR1 reads SGHTA; CDR2 reads FQGNSA. The CDR3 extends over 13 amino acids. The germline V and J ends were trimmed by 1 base and 14 bases, with 15 bases remaining between them. The CDR3, as DNA: TGTGCCAGCAGCTTAGGTTTCAGACTTAAGGAGTTCTTC. Its translation is CASSLGFRLKEFF.

In the case of this clone: Other DNA sequences from this sample encode an identical CDR3 as well. The chain recombines TRBV27 with TRBJ2-1; D gene unclear. The CDR3 runs 11 residues. Germline CDR1 reads MNHEY; CDR2 reads SMNVEV (reference sequence). V was shortened by 6 bases and J by 4 bases, with 4 bases between the two germline ends. DNA for the CDR3: TGTGCCAGCAGCCAGTACAATGAGCAGTTCTTC. It yields the protein CASSQYNEQFF.

The chain links TRBV7-6 to TRBJ1-1; D is possibly TRBD1 (6 bases). V shed 4 bases and J shed 1 base, with 10 bases lying between them. The CDR3 has 14 residues. CDR1 SGHVS and CDR2 FNYEAQ come from the germline V gene. The CDR3 loop reads CASSYLDRNTEAFF. The CDR3 nucleotides are TGTGCCAGCAGCTACCTGGACAGGAACACTGAAGCTTTCTTT.

J is TRBJ2-3 and V is TRBV7-9, with 8 bases matching TRBD2. The germline V gene has CDR1 SEHNR and CDR2 FQNEAQ (reference sequence). V shed 5 bases, J shed 3 bases, and the junction held 7 bases outside the gene matches. This CDR3 has 15 residues. The CDR3 loop is CASSPPGLGTDTQYF. The CDR3 nucleotides read TGTGCCAGCAGCCCCCCGGGACTAGGGACAGATACGCAGTATTTT.

V and J are TRBV7-2 and TRBJ1-5, with D uncertain. CDR3 length equals 14 residues. Looked up from germline, CDR1 is SGHTA and CDR2 is FQGNSA. V was trimmed by 1 base and J by 6 bases, leaving 10 bases between them. CDR3 amino acids: CASSLENPGQPQHF. The CDR3 DNA follows: TGTGCCAGCAGCTTAGAAAACCCCGGTCAGCCCCAGCATTTT.

The chain uses TRBV28 and TRBJ1-3, with D tentatively TRBD1 (5 bases). Looked up from germline, CDR1 is MDHEN and CDR2 is SYDVKM. V was pared by 3 bases and J by 2 bases, with 14 bases between. The CDR3 contains 16 residues. The CDR3 nucleotides are TGTGCCAGCAGTTTCCATTTCAGGGAAGCTGGAAACACCATATATTTT. Encoded protein: CASSFHFREAGNTIYF.

In this sample, this clone turned up once. In nucleotides, the CDR3 is TGTGCCAGCAGCTCCCTTGGGCAGGCCGTTACCGGGGAGCTGTTTTTT. Its translation is CASSSLGQAVTGELFF. The chain links TRBV7-3 to TRBJ2-2; D uncertain. This CDR3 has 16 residues. Germline CDR1 reads SGHTA; CDR2 reads FQGTGA. V was pared by 4 bases and J by 5 bases, with 17 bases between.

V is TRBV11-2 and J is TRBJ2-7; TRBD2 agrees at 10 bases. V gave up 5 bases and J gave up 0 bases; unmatched junction bases: 7. CDR1 and CDR2 (germline): SGHAT, FQNNGV. The CDR3 sequence is 16 residues long. CDR3 loop: CASSRTSGVSSYEQYF. Written as DNA, the CDR3 is TGTGCCAGCAGCCGTACTAGCGGGGTAAGCTCCTACGAGCAGTACTTC.

This clone came up once. The chain recombines TRBV29-1 with TRBJ1-4; D is unclear. This CDR3 has 13 residues. The germline V gene encodes CDR1 SQVTM and CDR2 ANQGSEA. V was trimmed by 6 bases and J by 7 bases, leaving 15 bases between them. The chain's CDR3 is CSVRISGIEKLFF. In DNA, the CDR3 is TGCAGCGTGCGTATCTCGGGTATTGAAAAACTGTTTTTT.

This clone showed up just once. The chain links TRBV19 to TRBJ1-5, with TRBD1 matching 8 bases. Trimming cost V 6 bases and J 5 bases; bases outside gene matches: 3. The CDR3 runs to 13 residues. Germline V lookup: CDR1 LNHDA, CDR2 SQIVND (reference sequence). The CDR3 bases are TGTGCCAGTAGCTACAGGGGGGATCAGCCCCAGCATTTT. Amino acid sequence: CASSYRGDQPQHF.

The rearrangement uses TRBV27 and TRBJ2-3, with TRBD2 matching over 9 bases. The CDR3 loop spans 16 amino acids. V lost 3 bases to trimming and J lost 1 base; unmatched junction nucleotides: 5. Germline CDR1 MNHEY, CDR2 SMNVEV (reference sequence). The CDR3 reads CASSFLAGGGTDTQYF. In DNA, the CDR3 is TGTGCCAGCAGTTTTTTGGCGGGGGGGGGCACAGATACGCAGTATTTT.

V gene TRBV5-1 combines with J gene TRBJ1-4; TRBD1 matches at 7 bases. The CDR3 is 13 residues long. CDR1 and CDR2 (germline): SGHRS, YFSETQ. Trimming removed 4 bases from V and 4 bases from J; junction bases left unmatched: 1. CDR3 amino acids: CASSGTDNEKLFF. The CDR3 nucleotides read TGCGCCAGCAGCGGGACAGATAATGAAAAACTGTTTTTT.

This chain joins TRBV30 and TRBJ1-6; D is perhaps TRBD1 (5 bases). Trimming removed 4 bases at V and 6 bases at J, with 10 bases between. This CDR3 is built from 13 residues. Per the germline V gene, CDR1 is GTSNPN and CDR2 is SVGIG (reference sequence). CDR3 DNA sequence: TGTGCCTGGAAGGTCAGGGTTAATTCACCCCTCCACTTT. Translated: CAWKVRVNSPLHF.